One and the same sample provided the 27 T cell receptor beta chains below, sequenced in a study of glioma-infiltrating T cells. TCR alpha and beta CDR3 regions were amplified from RNA using iRepertoire nested multiplex PCR. TCRdb recomputed calls from the multiplex PCR reads with MiXCR, one row per CDR3 protein. Here the sample spans some 160,000 distinct CDR3 sequences, around 40% being singletons. Sequenced input: glioma tissue, nonneoplastic brain tissue, or PBMCs (not recorded which). These receptors all come from a human donor with low-grade glioma or glioblastoma, undergoing nonglioma brain surgery, or in good health (not recorded which).

CDR3 sequence: CSAHTSGANVLTF. The CDR3 DNA reads as TGCAGCGCCCACACCTCTGGGGCCAACGTCCTGACTTTC. The chain carries TRBV29-1 and TRBJ2-6; D is unresolved. Per the germline V gene, CDR1 is SQVTM and CDR2 is ANQGSEA. CDR3 length: 13 amino acids. V shed 7 bases and J shed 0 bases, with 7 bases lying between them.

Notes on this clonotype: With a much larger clone just one base away, this may be a read error. The CDR3 here is CASSRPGLAGGGNEQLF. In DNA, the CDR3 is TGTGCCAGCAGTCGCCCTGGACTAGCGGGAGGAGGCAATGAGCAGTTATTC. The chain combines TRBV28 with TRBJ2-1, with 14 bases matching TRBD2. Germline assignment: CDR1 MDHEN and CDR2 SYDVKM. The CDR3 runs 17 residues.

This clonotype was counted at least ten times. The chain is built from TRBV4-2 and TRBJ2-1; D gene unclear. The CDR3 has 15 amino acids. Germline CDR1 and CDR2: LGHNA and YNFKEQ. V lost 0 bases and J lost 7, with 13 bases in between. The CDR3 is CASSQDAYGLNEQFF. In DNA, the CDR3 is TGTGCCAGCAGCCAAGACGCATACGGTTTGAATGAGCAGTTCTTC.

The chain couples TRBV6-2 or TRBV6-3 to TRBJ2-1; D is tentatively TRBD1 or TRBD2 (5 bases each). Deletions cut 3 bases from V and 8 bases from J, with 29 bases between. CDR1 is MNHEY and CDR2 is SVGEGT in the germline V gene. The CDR3 length is 19 residues. The CDR3 DNA is TGTGCCAGCAGTTATCAGGGCCGGTCTAGCCCAACCCTAAGGGATGAGCAGTTCTTC. Protein product: CASSYQGRSSPTLRDEQFF.

The chain recombines TRBV28 with TRBJ2-1; D may be TRBD1 (5 bases). CDR1 and CDR2 (germline): MDHEN, SYDVKM. V shed 10 bases and J shed 3 bases, with 13 bases lying between them. The CDR3 sequence is 13 residues long. CDR3: CAINPRDYNEQFF. CDR3 bases: TGTGCCATCAACCCCAGGGACTACAATGAGCAGTTCTTC.

A word on this clonotype: This could be a read error, since a much larger clone is one nucleotide away. V usage is TRBV6-6 and J usage is TRBJ2-6, with D possibly called TRBD1 or TRBD2 (5 bases each). The CDR3 has 14 amino acids. Germline lookup yields CDR1 MNHNY and CDR2 SVGAGI (reference sequence). The CDR3 nucleotides read TGTGCCATCAGGGAGAGCTCTGGGGCCAAAGTCCTGACTTTC. It translates to CAIRESSGAKVLTF.

To note about this clonotype: A much more abundant neighbour one base away suggests this may be a read error. V usage is TRBV20-1 and J usage is TRBJ2-7; 8 bases are a match to TRBD1. After removal of 3 bases from V and 0 bases from J, the junction contained 10 bases not matched to a gene. The CDR3 extends over 16 amino acids. Germline lookup yields CDR1 DFQATT and CDR2 SNEGSKA (reference sequence). CDR3 coding DNA: TGCAGTGCTAGCCCCCGGACAGGGTTAAGCTCCTACGAGCAGTACTTC. This codes for CSASPRTGLSSYEQYF.

This clonotype was counted only a few times. Here the CDR3 DNA reads TGTGCCAGCAGTTGGGCCTCCGGCGACACTGAAGCTTTCTTT. This sequence encodes CASSWASGDTEAFF. V and J are TRBV12-3 or TRBV12-4 and TRBJ1-1; unclear D gene. This CDR3 is 14 amino acids long. Trimming cost V 4 bases and J 3 bases, with 12 bases left between them.

With regard to this clonotype: It may be a read error: a sequence one base away is much more abundant. The rearrangement uses TRBV28 and TRBJ2-2; 7 bases are a match to TRBD2. CDR3 size: 15 residues. The germline gives CDR1 MDHEN, CDR2 SYDVKM. J gave up 6 bases and V 2 bases, and 6 bases lay outside the gene matches. The CDR3 nucleotides are TGTGCCAGCAGTTTACAAGGGAGGGTCGCCGGGGAGCTGTTTTTT. Translating it yields CASSLQGRVAGELFF.

This clonotype was recorded many times. This chain connects TRBV20-1 to TRBJ2-3, with TRBD2 as a possible D gene (5 bases). The CDR3 is 13 amino acids. Germline loops: CDR1 DFQATT, CDR2 SNEGSKA (reference sequence). V gave up 2 bases and J gave up 1 base, with 7 bases separating them. As DNA, the CDR3 is TGCAGTGCTAGAATCGGGGGCACAGATACGCAGTATTTT. It is translated as CSARIGGTDTQYF.

On this clonotype: Its ends do not fully match the called genes, so a read error is possible. The chain combines TRBV7-2 with TRBJ2-7; 8 bases fit TRBD2. Germline V gives CDR1 SGHTA, CDR2 FQGNSA. This CDR3 has 15 amino acids. In DNA, the CDR3 is TGTGCCAGAAGCTTAAAAGCGGGGGTATCCCCCGAGCAGTACTTC. Translating gives CARSLKAGVSPEQYF.

This clonotype was detected ten times or more. J is TRBJ2-1 and V is TRBV28; weak D call: TRBD2 (6 bases). This CDR3 has 13 amino acids. V lost 4 bases and J lost 6, with 10 bases in between. The V gene's germline CDR1 is MDHEN and CDR2 SYDVKM. CDR3 sequence reads: CASSSTSSNEQFF. The CDR3 region has the DNA TGTGCCAGCAGTTCAACTAGCTCCAATGAGCAGTTCTTC.

This clonotype was seen at least ten times. The chain carries TRBV28 and TRBJ2-3, with D unclear. This CDR3 region has 11 residues. Trimming stripped 9 bases from V and 6 bases from J, with 10 bases between. The germline V gene has CDR1 MDHEN and CDR2 SYDVKM. The CDR3 DNA sequence: TGTGCCAGTTTGTATGCCGATACGCAGTATTTT. It translates to CASLYADTQYF.

This rearrangement joins TRBV11-2 to TRBJ2-1; possibly TRBD1 for D (5 bases). This CDR3 is 15 amino acids long. CDR1 and CDR2 (germline): SGHAT, FQNNGV. V lost 0 bases and J lost 2, with 8 bases in between. CDR3 sequence (DNA): TGTGCCAGCAGCTTAGACGCAGGGACCTACAATGAGCAGTTCTTC. As protein: CASSLDAGTYNEQFF.

This clonotype was counted between two and nine times. The chain has TRBV18 and TRBJ1-2, with 7 bases matching TRBD1. This CDR3 is built from 16 residues. V was clipped by 5 bases and J by 4 bases; unmatched bases: 13. In germline, CDR1 is KGHSH, CDR2 LQKENI. CDR3 sequence (DNA): TGTGCCAGCTCATCGGGACCAGGACAGGCAGCCTATGGCTACACCTTC. It specifies CASSSGPGQAAYGYTF.

This clonotype was detected a few times. The chain combines TRBV10-3 with TRBJ1-1; D uncertain. The V end lost 0 bases, the J end lost 4 bases, and 18 bases lay between the germline ends. The CDR3 runs to 17 residues. Germline V CDR1 and CDR2: ENHRY, SYGVKD. The CDR3 DNA reads as TGTGCCATCAGTGAGTCGCAGGCCCAAATGATCGGCACTGAAGCTTTCTTT. Translated: CAISESQAQMIGTEAFF.

This clonotype has ten or more counts. The chain combines TRBV24-1 with TRBJ1-1; 7 nucleotides align to TRBD1. In germline, CDR1 is KGHDR, CDR2 SFDVKD. The CDR3 has 16 amino acids. With V trimmed by 4 bases and J by 7 bases, 14 bases remained unmatched. In DNA form, the CDR3 reads TGTGCCACCAGTGAAACCGGGACAGAGAGACGGAATGAAGCTTTCTTT. Amino acid sequence: CATSETGTERRNEAFF.

In its sample, this clonotype was seen once. CDR3 sequence (DNA): TGTGCCAGCACCCGGGATCAGCCCCAGCATTTT. The encoded protein is CASTRDQPQHF. The chain uses TRBV7-2 and TRBJ1-5; no reliable D call. CDR1 is SGHTA, CDR2 FQGNSA, per germline. V was clipped by 7 bases and J by 5 bases, with 6 bases between them. This CDR3 region has 11 residues.

The sample holds many counts of this clonotype. V usage is TRBV28 and J usage is TRBJ2-7; D possibly matches TRBD1 or TRBD2 (5 bases each). Germline V lookup: CDR1 MDHEN, CDR2 SYDVKM. The CDR3 totals 14 residues. Trimming stripped 4 bases from V and 4 bases from J, with 14 bases between. CDR3 DNA: TGTGCCAGCAGTTCTCCGGGACCACAATACGAGCAGTACTTC. Translated: CASSSPGPQYEQYF.

A remark on this clonotype: A read error is possible here, since a much larger clone lies one base away. This rearrangement joins TRBV3-1 to TRBJ2-7, with 7 bases fitting TRBD1. Germline values: CDR1 LGHDT, CDR2 YNNKEL (reference sequence). This CDR3 is built from 13 residues. CDR3 in DNA: TGTGCCAGCATCCAAGGGACAGACTACGAGCAGTACTTC. It translates to CASIQGTDYEQYF.

This chain uses TRBV3-1 with TRBJ2-7; D is undetermined. The V and J ends lost 7 bases and 0 bases respectively, with 10 bases between them. Per the germline V gene, CDR1 is LGHDT and CDR2 is YNNKEL (reference sequence). CDR3 length: 13 residues. CDR3 coding DNA: TGTGCCAGCAACTCCCCAAACTCCTACGAGCAGTACTTC. Amino acid sequence: CASNSPNSYEQYF.

Notes on this clonotype: A much more abundant neighbour one base away suggests this may be a read error. This sequence joins TRBV12-3 or TRBV12-4 and TRBJ1-1, with unresolved D. CDR3 size: 14 residues. Trimming took off 6 bases at V and 2 bases at J, with 13 bases between the two ends. As DNA, the CDR3 is TGTGCCAGCAGGATGGGTGAAATCAACACTGAAGCTTTCTTT. This codes for CASRMGEINTEAFF.

On this clonotype: With a much larger clone just one base away, this may be a read error. The CDR3 nucleotides are TGTGCCAGCAGGAACATACAGGGGGATGTCTATGGCTACACCTTC. Translation: CASRNIQGDVYGYTF. This chain links TRBV28 with TRBJ1-2, with 8 bases lining up with TRBD1. Trimming took 6 bases from V and 4 from J; bases not matched to a gene: 10. The CDR3 totals 15 residues. Germline V gene data show CDR1 as MDHEN and CDR2 as SYDVKM.

This clonotype has a count of ten or more. J is TRBJ2-1 and V is TRBV6-1, with 11 bases fitting TRBD2. This CDR3 has 16 amino acids. Looked up from germline, CDR1 is MNHNS and CDR2 is SASEGT. V lost 2 bases and J lost 4; bases outside the gene matches: 4. CDR3 in amino acids: CASSENSGRVYNEQFF. In nucleotides, the CDR3 is TGTGCCAGCAGTGAAAATAGCGGGAGGGTATACAATGAGCAGTTCTTC.

This clonotype was seen many times. V and J are TRBV28 and TRBJ1-1, with 8 bases aligning to TRBD1. The CDR3 is 15 amino acids. From germline, CDR1 is MDHEN and CDR2 SYDVKM. The V and J ends lost 7 bases and 5 bases, in that order; junction bases with no gene match: 12. For the CDR3, the DNA is TGTGCCAGCAAGATGGCAGGGGGCTTAAGGACTGAAGCTTTCTTT. As protein: CASKMAGGLRTEAFF.

The rearrangement joins TRBV3-1 to TRBJ1-6; unclear D gene. This CDR3 spans 15 amino acids. Germline V gives CDR1 LGHDT, CDR2 YNNKEL (reference sequence). Trimming took off 0 bases at V and 5 bases at J, with 8 bases between the two ends. CDR3 region: CASSQDQQNNSPLHF. In nucleotides, the CDR3 is TGTGCCAGCAGCCAAGATCAACAGAATAATTCACCCCTCCACTTT.

This clonotype was counted many times. CDR3 DNA: TGTGCCAGCAGTATAACAGGATGGCAACCCTACGAGCAGTACTTC. Amino acids: CASSITGWQPYEQYF. This chain uses TRBV6-1 with TRBJ2-7, with D possibly being TRBD1 (5 bases). Trimming shortened V by 5 bases and J by 2 bases, and 16 bases separated the two germline ends. The germline V gene has CDR1 MNHNS and CDR2 SASEGT. The CDR3 consists of 15 residues.